The present T cell receptor beta chain was sequenced within a study of cytomegalovirus exposure and HLA in healthy donors. Study results and caveats: CMV serostatus was the sole immune exposure information available. TCR beta V- and J-gene trimming was later associated with a missense DCLRE1C variant.

PCR used 60 Vbeta primers and 13 Jbeta primers. Sequenced by immunoSEQ multiplex PCR; TCRdb stores in-frame clones only, minus some. The sample shows 100,000 or so clones, more than 60% of them seen only once. Comment on this clone: Its target is unknown.

This sequence originates from a female donor in good health and CMV-seronegative. Sample: PBMCs.

The CDR3 region is CASHQVGVEHTEAFF. The CDR3 DNA reads TGTGCCAGTCACCAGGTCGGGGTGGAACACACTGAAGCTTTCTTT. V is TRBV27 and J is TRBJ1-1; D ambiguous. The CDR3 runs to 15 residues. Looked up from germline, CDR1 is MNHEY and CDR2 is SMNVEV (reference sequence). V dropped 9 bases and J dropped 3 bases, with 20 bases sitting between them.